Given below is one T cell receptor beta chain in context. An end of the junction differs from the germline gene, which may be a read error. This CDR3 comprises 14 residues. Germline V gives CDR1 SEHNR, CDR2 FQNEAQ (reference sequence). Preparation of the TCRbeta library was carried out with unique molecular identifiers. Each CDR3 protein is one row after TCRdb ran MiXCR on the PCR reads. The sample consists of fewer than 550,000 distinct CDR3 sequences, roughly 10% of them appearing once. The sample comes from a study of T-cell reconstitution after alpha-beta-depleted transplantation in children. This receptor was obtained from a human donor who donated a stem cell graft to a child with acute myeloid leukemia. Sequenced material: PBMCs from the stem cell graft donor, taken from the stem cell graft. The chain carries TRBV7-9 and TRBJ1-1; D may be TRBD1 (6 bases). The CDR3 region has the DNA TGTGCCAGCACCTTACCGGAGGGGGGGAACGAAGCTTTCTTT. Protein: CASTLPEGGNEAFF.